A single sample is the source of the 27 T cell receptor beta chains below, sequenced in a study of blood T cell repertoires in COVID-19. TCRdb's copy holds only in-frame clones and misses some; the assay was immunoSEQ multiplex PCR. The data show almost 250,000 clones, approximately 89% seen once. Input material: peripheral blood. These receptors all stem from a woman aged 55-75 years who had recovered from COVID-19.

J is TRBJ1-2 and V is TRBV19; D is unresolved. V gave up 4 bases and J gave up 4 bases, with 7 bases separating them. CDR1 LNHDA and CDR2 SQIVND come from the germline V gene (reference sequence). The CDR3 loop spans 12 amino acids. CDR3 region: CASSTGGYGYTF. CDR3 coding DNA: TGTGCCAGTAGTACAGGTGGCTATGGCTACACCTTC. The entire variable domain, with the rest obtained from reference TRBV19 and TRBJ1-2, is as follows: DGGITQSPKYLFRKEGQNVTLSCEQNLNHDAMYWYRQDPGQGLRLIYYSQIVNDFQKGDIAEGYSVSREKKESFPLTVTSAQKNPTAFYLCASSTGGYGYTFGSGTRLTVV.

In this sample, this clone turned up once. The chain carries TRBV6-5 and TRBJ2-3, with 7 nucleotides matching TRBD1. The CDR3 is made up of 14 amino acids. CDR1 and CDR2 from the germline V gene are MNHEY and SVGAGI. The junction had 9 bases not matched to a gene; V was cut back by 6 bases and J by 6 bases. In DNA, the CDR3 is TGTGCCAGCAGCGCCAAGGGGGCGGCGGATACGCAGTATTTT. Its protein product is CASSAKGAADTQYF.

The rearrangement links TRBV2 to TRBJ2-3; TRBD2 matches 11 bases. V lost 11 bases to trimming and J lost 1 base; unmatched junction nucleotides: 17. CDR1 and CDR2 from the germline V gene are SNHLY and FYNNEI. The CDR3 totals 18 residues. CDR3 in DNA: TGTGCCCAAACGAAACGTAGCGGGGGGGCAAAAGGCACAGATACGCAGTATTTT. The encoded protein is CAQTKRSGGAKGTDTQYF.

The V and J genes are TRBV5-1 and TRBJ2-5; 9 nucleotides align to TRBD1. CDR3 length: 15 residues. V lost 4 bases to trimming and J lost 2 bases; unmatched junction nucleotides: 6. CDR1 and CDR2 from the germline V gene are SGHRS and YFSETQ. Here the CDR3 reads CASSLRQGGQETQYF. In nucleotides, the CDR3 is TGCGCCAGCAGCCTCCGACAGGGGGGACAAGAGACCCAGTACTTC. The full variable domain, in which reference TRBV5-1 and TRBJ2-5 provide the parts outside the CDR3, is KAGVTQTPRYLIKTRGQQVTLSCSPISGHRSVSWYQQTPGQGLQFLFEYFSETQRNKGNFPGRFSGRQFSNSRSEMNVSTLELGDSALYLCASSLRQGGQETQYFGPGTRLLVL.

The chain is built from TRBV7-2 and TRBJ2-5; 8 nucleotides line up with TRBD2. Trimming removed 4 bases from V and 5 bases from J; junction bases left unmatched: 6. The length of the CDR3 is 14 residues. Germline assignment: CDR1 SGHTA and CDR2 FQGNSA. The CDR3 region has the DNA TGTGCCAGCAGCTCCGGGGGGGCCTGGGAGACCCAGTACTTC. Encoded protein: CASSSGGAWETQYF.

This chain uses TRBV28 with TRBJ2-5; 7 nucleotides align to TRBD1. This CDR3 has 15 residues. V was pared by 8 bases and J by 5 bases, with 14 bases of the junction left unmatched. Germline V gene lookup returns CDR1 MDHEN and CDR2 SYDVKM. In nucleotides, the CDR3 is TGTGCCAGCCGCCAACAGGGGCGGACCGGGGAGACCCAGTACTTC. Its protein is CASRQQGRTGETQYF.

V usage is TRBV25-1 and J usage is TRBJ2-7; TRBD2 is a possible D gene (6 bases). Per germline, CDR1 MGHDK and CDR2 SYGVNS. The CDR3 sequence is 14 residues long. Trimming removed 6 bases at V and 2 bases at J, with 14 bases between. CDR3 protein: CASRPEGDPYEQYF. The CDR3 DNA is TGTGCCAGCAGGCCGGAGGGTGACCCCTACGAGCAGTACTTC.

The V call is TRBV7-9, the J call TRBJ1-6; D uncertain. The V and J ends lost 1 base and 6 bases respectively, with 7 bases between them. The CDR3 is 14 amino acids. CDR1 is SEHNR, CDR2 FQNEAQ, per germline (reference sequence). The CDR3 region is CASSLGLRNSPLHF. Here the CDR3 DNA reads TGTGCCAGCAGCTTAGGACTCCGTAATTCACCCCTCCACTTT.

This chain joins TRBV9 and TRBJ1-1; perhaps TRBD1 as D (6 bases). Germline CDR1 and CDR2: SGDLS and YYNGEE. This CDR3 is built from 15 residues. V lost 1 base and J lost 3, with 13 bases in between. The CDR3 protein is CASSVMGTKDTEAFF. The CDR3 nucleotides read TGTGCCAGCAGCGTAATGGGGACAAAGGACACTGAAGCTTTCTTT.

This chain connects TRBV28 to TRBJ2-1, with D perhaps matching TRBD2 (7 bases). Looked up from germline, CDR1 is MDHEN and CDR2 is SYDVKM. The CDR3 spans 16 residues. V lost 4 bases and J lost 7, with 20 bases in between. Written as DNA, the CDR3 is TGTGCCAGCAGTTCCTCGAGAGGGGGGGCGGGTAATGAGCAGTTCTTC. It is translated as CASSSSRGGAGNEQFF.

The chain is built from TRBV19 and TRBJ1-2; TRBD1 might be the D (6 bases). The ends were cut back, 5 bases at V and 6 bases at J, with 10 bases in the middle. The CDR3 has 12 residues. Germline CDR1 reads LNHDA; CDR2 reads SQIVND (reference sequence). The CDR3 nucleotides are TGTGCCAGTAGTGAACAGGGCAATGGCTACACCTTC. Protein sequence: CASSEQGNGYTF.

This chain connects TRBV18 to TRBJ1-5; 8 bases fit TRBD1. V shed 5 bases and J 5 bases; nucleotides not matched to a gene: 14. Germline V gene sequence: CDR1 KGHSH, CDR2 LQKENI. The CDR3 spans 17 residues. The CDR3, as DNA: TGTGCCAGCTCATCGATCTTCGGACAGGGCCCCGATCAGCCCCAGCATTTT. Its protein is CASSSIFGQGPDQPQHF.

The chain is built from TRBV4-1 and TRBJ1-4, with D perhaps matching TRBD1 (6 bases). CDR1 and CDR2 (germline): MGHRA, YSYEKL. This CDR3 spans 11 amino acids. Between the trimmed V and J ends, which lost 4 bases and 10 bases, there was a span of 7 bases. The CDR3, as DNA: TGCGCCAGCAGCCGAGGGGGAAAACTGTTTTTT. Protein product: CASSRGGKLFF.

The rearrangement links TRBV3-1 (or the pseudogene TRBV3-2) to TRBJ1-5; D unresolved. This CDR3 has 14 residues. V shed 4 bases and J shed 1 base, with 8 bases lying between them. Germline CDR1 and CDR2: LGHDT and YNNKEL (reference sequence). CDR3 in amino acids: CASSPWESNQPQHF. CDR3 sequence (DNA): TGTGCCAGCAGCCCGTGGGAGAGCAATCAGCCCCAGCATTTT.

CDR3 in DNA: TGTGCCAGCAGCGTAGCAGCAACGGGAATGACAGATACGCAGTATTTT. Protein sequence: CASSVAATGMTDTQYF. This chain uses TRBV9 with TRBJ2-3; D might be TRBD2 (5 bases). Germline CDR1 and CDR2: SGDLS and YYNGEE. Trimming shortened V by 0 bases and J by 3 bases, and 14 bases separated the two germline ends. The CDR3 spans 16 residues.

This clone was seen a single time. The chain has TRBV7-9 and TRBJ1-3; D is perhaps TRBD1 (6 bases). V gave up 5 bases and J gave up 2 bases, with 25 bases separating them. This CDR3 contains 19 residues. CDR1 SEHNR and CDR2 FQNEAQ come from the germline V gene (reference sequence). CDR3 sequence (DNA): TGTGCCAGCAGCCAACCTAGAACCAGGGACACTGTTCCTGGAAACACCATATATTTT. Protein product: CASSQPRTRDTVPGNTIYF.

The chain uses TRBV5-6 and TRBJ2-5; perhaps TRBD2 as D (6 bases). This CDR3 region has 17 residues. Trimming removed 0 bases from V and 5 bases from J, with 20 bases in between. CDR1 and CDR2 from the germline V gene are SGHDT and YYEEEE. The chain's CDR3 is CASSLELAGFPRETQYF. CDR3 in DNA: TGTGCCAGCAGCTTGGAACTTGCGGGATTCCCCCGGGAGACCCAGTACTTC.

The V call is TRBV28, the J call TRBJ1-4; 8 positions agree with TRBD1. Per germline, CDR1 MDHEN and CDR2 SYDVKM. The CDR3 extends over 17 amino acids. With 9 bases clipped from V and 0 bases from J, the junction kept 12 bases outside the gene matches. In nucleotides, the CDR3 is TGTGCCAGTCTCCACGACAGGGGCCTAGCAACTAATGAAAAACTGTTTTTT. This translates into CASLHDRGLATNEKLFF.

The J gene is TRBJ2-5, the V gene TRBV19; 13 bases line up with TRBD2. V lost 0 bases and J lost 3; bases outside the gene matches: 7. CDR3 length: 18 amino acids. Germline V gene sequence: CDR1 LNHDA, CDR2 SQIVND (reference sequence). This CDR3 reads CASSIDIGTSGDEETQYF. The CDR3 DNA reads as TGTGCCAGTAGTATAGACATTGGGACTAGCGGGGATGAAGAGACCCAGTACTTC.

V is TRBV9 and J is TRBJ1-1; D gene uncertain. The V end lost 0 bases, the J end lost 4 bases, and 22 bases lay between the germline ends. CDR3 length: 18 amino acids. CDR1 is SGDLS, CDR2 YYNGEE, per germline. This chain's CDR3 is CASSVGGVLSRGITEAFF. The CDR3 DNA follows: TGTGCCAGCAGCGTAGGAGGCGTTTTGTCCCGGGGTATCACTGAAGCTTTCTTT. The complete variable domain, with remaining parts taken from reference TRBV9 and TRBJ1-1, reads DSGVTQTPKHLITATGQRVTLRCSPRSGDLSVYWYQQSLDQGLQFLIQYYNGEERAKGNILERFSAQQFPDLHSELNLSSLELGDSALYFCASSVGGVLSRGITEAFFGQGTRLTVV.

The J gene is TRBJ2-3, the V gene TRBV5-4, with 8 bases that match TRBD2. Germline CDR1 and CDR2: SGHNT and YYREEE (reference sequence). The CDR3 length is 15 residues. J was trimmed by 2 bases and V by 2 bases; bases with no gene match: 4. The CDR3 reads CASSFGGGNTDTQYF. For the CDR3, the DNA is TGTGCCAGCAGCTTTGGCGGGGGGAACACAGATACGCAGTATTTT.

The sample holds a few counts of this clone. This chain uses TRBV28 with TRBJ1-2; 10 positions match TRBD1. Losses at the gene ends were 5 bases for V and 6 bases for J; bases not matched to a gene: 6. Germline V CDR1 and CDR2: MDHEN, SYDVKM. The length of the CDR3 is 14 residues. The CDR3 DNA sequence: TGTGCCAGCAGTGAGGGACAGGGGACCGATGGCTACACCTTC. It yields the protein CASSEGQGTDGYTF.

J is TRBJ1-5 and V is TRBV6-5; 7 positions match TRBD1. Germline V gene lookup returns CDR1 MNHEY and CDR2 SVGAGI. The J segment lost 11 bases and the V segment lost 7 bases, leaving 17 bases of the junction unmatched. The CDR3 runs 15 residues. CDR3 amino acids: CASTRTGPTSESQHF. CDR3 bases: TGTGCCAGCACCCGGACAGGACCAACCAGTGAGTCCCAGCATTTT.

The V and J genes are TRBV5-1 and TRBJ1-4; no clear D gene. Trimming stripped 0 bases from V and 4 bases from J, with 10 bases between. Germline V gene data show CDR1 as SGHRS and CDR2 as YFSETQ. The CDR3 contains 15 residues. The CDR3 here is CASSLEFPHNEKLFF. In DNA form, the CDR3 reads TGCGCCAGCAGCTTGGAGTTCCCACATAATGAAAAACTGTTTTTT.

This clone was seen many times. The rearrangement links TRBV3-1 (or the pseudogene TRBV3-2) to TRBJ1-1; the match to TRBD1 covers 7 bases. Germline loops: CDR1 LGHDT, CDR2 YNNKEL (reference sequence). The trim removed 6 bases at V and 5 bases at J, leaving 12 bases unmatched. The CDR3 is made up of 15 amino acids. The CDR3 sequence: CASSLKPTGDTEAFF. The CDR3 DNA reads as TGTGCCAGCAGTCTTAAACCAACAGGGGATACTGAAGCTTTCTTT.

The rearrangement joins TRBV6-5 to TRBJ2-7, with TRBD1 matching 9 bases. Trimming removed 5 bases from V and 5 bases from J; junction bases left unmatched: 4. CDR3 length equals 13 residues. Looked up from germline, CDR1 is MNHEY and CDR2 is SVGAGI. The CDR3 spells CASSRGTGHEQYF. The CDR3 DNA reads TGTGCCAGCAGTAGGGGGACAGGGCACGAGCAGTACTTC.

The chain couples TRBV7-3 to TRBJ2-5; D not certain. Germline V gives CDR1 SGHTA, CDR2 FQGTGA. V lost 5 bases, J lost 1 base, and 8 bases lay in between. CDR3 length: 13 amino acids. The CDR3 DNA reads as TGTGCCAGCAGCCTCTCACTCCAAGAGACCCAGTACTTC. Translating gives CASSLSLQETQYF.